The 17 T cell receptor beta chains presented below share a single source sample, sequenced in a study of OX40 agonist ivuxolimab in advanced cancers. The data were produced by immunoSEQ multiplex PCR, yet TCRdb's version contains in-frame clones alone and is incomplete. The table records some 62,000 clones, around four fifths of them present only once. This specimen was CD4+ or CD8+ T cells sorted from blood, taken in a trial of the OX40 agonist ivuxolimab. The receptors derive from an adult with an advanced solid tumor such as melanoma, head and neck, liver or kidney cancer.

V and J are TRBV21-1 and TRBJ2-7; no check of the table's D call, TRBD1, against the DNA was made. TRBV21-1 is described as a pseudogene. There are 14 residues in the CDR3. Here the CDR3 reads CASSKPDTFYEQYF. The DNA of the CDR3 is TGTGCCAGCAGCAAGCCAGACACCTTCTACGAGCAGTACTTC.

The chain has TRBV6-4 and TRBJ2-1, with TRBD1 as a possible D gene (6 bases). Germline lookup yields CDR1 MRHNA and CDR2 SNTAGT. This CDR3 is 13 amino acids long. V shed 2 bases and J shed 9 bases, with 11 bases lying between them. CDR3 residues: CASSDAAGVEQFF. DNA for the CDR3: TGTGCCAGCAGTGACGCTGCAGGGGTTGAGCAGTTCTTC.

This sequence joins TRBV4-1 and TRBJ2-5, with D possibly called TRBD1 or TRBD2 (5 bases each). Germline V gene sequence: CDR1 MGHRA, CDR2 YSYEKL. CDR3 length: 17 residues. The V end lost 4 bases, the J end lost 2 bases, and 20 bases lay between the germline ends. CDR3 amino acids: CASSPMTYRDRQETQYF. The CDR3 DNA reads TGCGCCAGCAGCCCGATGACGTATCGGGACCGTCAAGAGACCCAGTACTTC.

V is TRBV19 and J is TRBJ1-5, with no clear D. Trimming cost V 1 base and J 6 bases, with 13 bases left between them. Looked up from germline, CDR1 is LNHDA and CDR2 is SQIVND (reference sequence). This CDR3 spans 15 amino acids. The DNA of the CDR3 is TGTGCCAGTAGTATAGCCGAGGGTGTCGGTCAGCCCCAGCATTTT. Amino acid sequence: CASSIAEGVGQPQHF.

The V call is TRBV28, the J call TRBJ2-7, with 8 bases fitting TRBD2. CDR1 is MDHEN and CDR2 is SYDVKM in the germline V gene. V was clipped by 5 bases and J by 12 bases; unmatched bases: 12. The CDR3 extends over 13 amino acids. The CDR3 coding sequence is TGTGCCAGCAGTCTTCCGGGGGAGCGGGAGATGTACTTC. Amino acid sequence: CASSLPGEREMYF.

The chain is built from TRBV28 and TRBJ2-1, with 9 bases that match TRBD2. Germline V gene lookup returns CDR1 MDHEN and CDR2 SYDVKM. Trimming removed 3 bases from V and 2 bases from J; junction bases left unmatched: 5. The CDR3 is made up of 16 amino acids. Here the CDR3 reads CASSFTTSGPYNEQFF. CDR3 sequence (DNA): TGTGCCAGCAGTTTTACGACTAGCGGACCCTACAATGAGCAGTTCTTC. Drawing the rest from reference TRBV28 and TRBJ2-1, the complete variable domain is DVKVTQSSRYLVKRTGEKVFLECVQDMDHENMFWYRQDPGLGLRLIYFSYDVKMKEKGDIPEGYSVSREKKERFSLILESASTNQTSMYLCASSFTTSGPYNEQFFGPGTRLTVL.

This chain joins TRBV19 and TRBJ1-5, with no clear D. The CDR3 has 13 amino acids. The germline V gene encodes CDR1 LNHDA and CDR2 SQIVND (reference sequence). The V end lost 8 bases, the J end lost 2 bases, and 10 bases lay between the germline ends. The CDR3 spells CASSTVGNQPQHF. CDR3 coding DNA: TGTGCCAGTTCCACCGTGGGCAATCAGCCCCAGCATTTT.

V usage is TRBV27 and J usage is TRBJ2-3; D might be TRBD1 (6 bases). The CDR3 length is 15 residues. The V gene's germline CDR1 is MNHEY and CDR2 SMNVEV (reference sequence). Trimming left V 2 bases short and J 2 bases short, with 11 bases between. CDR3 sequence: CASSLGTSVTDTQYF. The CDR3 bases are TGTGCCAGCAGTTTAGGGACAAGTGTCACAGATACGCAGTATTTT.

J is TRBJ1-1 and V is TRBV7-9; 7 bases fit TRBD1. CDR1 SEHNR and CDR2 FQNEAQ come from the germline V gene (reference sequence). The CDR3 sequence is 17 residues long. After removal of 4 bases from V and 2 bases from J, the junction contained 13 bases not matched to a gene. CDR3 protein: CASSWVPGQPLNTEAFF. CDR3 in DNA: TGTGCCAGCAGCTGGGTCCCGGGACAGCCTTTAAACACTGAAGCTTTCTTT.

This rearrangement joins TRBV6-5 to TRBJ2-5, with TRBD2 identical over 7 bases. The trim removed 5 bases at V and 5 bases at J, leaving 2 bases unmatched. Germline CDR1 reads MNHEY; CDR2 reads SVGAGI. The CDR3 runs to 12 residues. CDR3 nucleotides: TGTGCCAGCAGTCCCGGGGGGGAGACCCAGTACTTC. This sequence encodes CASSPGGETQYF.

CDR3 sequence: CASAFFGYNQPQHF. The CDR3 nucleotides are TGTGCCAGCGCTTTCTTTGGGTACAATCAGCCCCAGCATTTT. The chain couples TRBV6-1 to TRBJ1-5; no clear D gene. Per the germline V gene, CDR1 is MNHNS and CDR2 is SASEGT. Trimming removed 8 bases at V and 3 bases at J, with 14 bases between. The CDR3 contains 14 residues.

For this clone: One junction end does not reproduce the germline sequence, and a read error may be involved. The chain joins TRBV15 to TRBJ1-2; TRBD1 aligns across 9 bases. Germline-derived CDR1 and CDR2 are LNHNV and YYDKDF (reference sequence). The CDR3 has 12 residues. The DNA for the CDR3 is TGTGCCACCAGCAGAGGGACAGGGGAAGGCTCTTTC. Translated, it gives CATSRGTGEGSF.

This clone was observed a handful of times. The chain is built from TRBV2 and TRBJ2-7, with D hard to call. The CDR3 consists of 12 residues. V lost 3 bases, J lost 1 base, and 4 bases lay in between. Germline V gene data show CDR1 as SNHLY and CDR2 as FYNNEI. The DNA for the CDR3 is TGTGCCAGCAGTGAGGGGTCCTACGAGCAGTACTTC. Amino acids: CASSEGSYEQYF.

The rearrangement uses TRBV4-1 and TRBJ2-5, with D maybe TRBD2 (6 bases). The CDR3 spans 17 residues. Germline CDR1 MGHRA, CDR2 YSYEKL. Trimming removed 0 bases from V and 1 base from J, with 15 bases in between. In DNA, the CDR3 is TGCGCCAGCAGCCAAGATATGGGGGGAGCCACCCAAGAGACCCAGTACTTC. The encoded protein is CASSQDMGGATQETQYF.

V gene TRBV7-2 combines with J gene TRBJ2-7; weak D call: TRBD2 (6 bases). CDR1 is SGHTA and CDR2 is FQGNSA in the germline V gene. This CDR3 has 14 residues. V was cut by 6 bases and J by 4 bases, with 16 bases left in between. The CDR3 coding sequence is TGTGCCAGCAGTGGCGGGGTGGCCATATACGAGCAGTACTTC. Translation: CASSGGVAIYEQYF. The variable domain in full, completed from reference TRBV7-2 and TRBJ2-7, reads GAGVSQSPSNKVTEKGKDVELRCDPISGHTALYWYRQSLGQGLEFLIYFQGNSAPDKSGLPSDRFSAERTGGSVSTLTIQRTQQEDSAVYLCASSGGVAIYEQYFGPGTRLTVT.

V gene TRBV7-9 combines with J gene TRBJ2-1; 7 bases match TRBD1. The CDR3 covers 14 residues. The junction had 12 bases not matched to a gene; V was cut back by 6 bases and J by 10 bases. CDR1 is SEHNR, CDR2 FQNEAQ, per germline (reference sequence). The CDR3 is CASSPDRTPEEQFF. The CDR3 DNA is TGTGCCAGCAGTCCGGACAGGACGCCTGAAGAGCAGTTCTTC.

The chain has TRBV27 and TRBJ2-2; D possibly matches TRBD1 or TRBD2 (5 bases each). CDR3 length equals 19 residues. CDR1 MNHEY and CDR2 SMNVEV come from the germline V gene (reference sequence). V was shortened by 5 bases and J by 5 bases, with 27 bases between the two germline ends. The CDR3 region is CASSPKGYLGMEVTGELFF. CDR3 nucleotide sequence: TGTGCCAGCAGTCCCAAGGGGTATTTGGGGATGGAGGTGACCGGGGAGCTGTTTTTT.